This TCR beta chain came from a study of T-cell memory formation after mild COVID-19. Study as a whole: Across donors, TCR clusters were largely donor specific. Overall study findings and caveats: Later expanders leaned toward CD4+, whereas clones contracting from day 15 to 85 were balanced CD4/CD8. Some clones that responded were present in memory (sampled pre-infection), which suggests cross-reactive memory joined. For contracting clones, CD4+ ones sat mainly in CM and EM, CD8+ in EMRA.

This clonotype was picked up a small number of times. Its cognate antigen is unknown. In TCRdb, the 5' RACE reads were re-called with MiXCR into one record per CDR3 protein. The table includes some 150,000 distinct CDR3 sequences, approximately 21% detected once. This receptor was taken from an adult woman who had mild COVID-19 (a few samples of this study predate the infection). Cell type and time point are not known. The sequencing sample was made of PBMCs or a T cell subset sorted from them (not recorded which).

The CDR3 nucleotides read TGTGCCAGCAGTGACTACCGGGGCCGGGGCACAGATACGCAGTATTTT. This encodes CASSDYRGRGTDTQYF. The chain recombines TRBV12-3 or TRBV12-4 with TRBJ2-3; possibly TRBD1 or TRBD2 for D (5 bases each). V shed 5 bases and J shed 1 base, with 16 bases lying between them. This CDR3 comprises 16 residues.